This T cell receptor (beta chain) was observed in a study of blood T cell repertoires in COVID-19. Study background: Samples of COVID-19 (acute and convalescent) were obtained from the United States, Italy and Spain.

Authors' analysis steps: Amplification of reference gene primers was used by the study to estimate nucleated cell counts. TCRdb keeps only in-frame clones here, not all; method: immunoSEQ multiplex PCR. V and J calls plus clone size are reproduced from that table; the DNA served to infer D and trimming. The sample records roughly 67,000 clones, 65% to 80% being singletons. After removal of 3 bases from V and 8 bases from J, the junction contained 11 bases not matched to a gene. Germline V gene sequence: CDR1 SEHNR, CDR2 FQNEAQ (reference sequence). The CDR3 is 16 residues long. V is TRBV7-9 and J is TRBJ1-2, with 11 bases that match TRBD1. Material: peripheral blood. This TCR came from a human donor in a cohort sampled during active COVID-19. In DNA, the CDR3 is TGTGCCAGCAGCTTCGGCGGGGACAGGGGGTTTGGCGGCTACACCTTC. It encodes CASSFGGDRGFGGYTF. The complete variable domain, with remaining parts taken from reference TRBV7-9 and TRBJ1-2, reads DTGVSQNPRHKITKRGQNVTFRCDPISEHNRLYWYRQTLGQGPEFLTYFQNEAQLEKSRLLSDRFSAERPKGSFSTLEIQRTEQGDSAMYLCASSFGGDRGFGGYTFGSGTRLTVV.